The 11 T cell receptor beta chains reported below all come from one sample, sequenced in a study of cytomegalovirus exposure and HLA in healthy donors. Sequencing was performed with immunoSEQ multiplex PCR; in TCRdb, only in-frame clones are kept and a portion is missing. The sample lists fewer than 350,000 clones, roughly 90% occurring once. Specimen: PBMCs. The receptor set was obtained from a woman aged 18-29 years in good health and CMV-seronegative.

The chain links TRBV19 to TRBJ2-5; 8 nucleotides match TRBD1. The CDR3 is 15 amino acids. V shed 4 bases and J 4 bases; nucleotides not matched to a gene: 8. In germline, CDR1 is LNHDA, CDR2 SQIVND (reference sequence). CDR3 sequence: CASSTRQGISETQYF. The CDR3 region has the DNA TGTGCCAGTAGTACCAGACAGGGGATATCAGAGACCCAGTACTTC.

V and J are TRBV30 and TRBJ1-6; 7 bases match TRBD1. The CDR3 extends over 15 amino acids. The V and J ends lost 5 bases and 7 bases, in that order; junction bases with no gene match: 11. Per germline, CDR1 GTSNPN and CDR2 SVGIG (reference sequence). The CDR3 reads CAWESGTDPNSPLHF. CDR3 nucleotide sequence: TGTGCCTGGGAGTCTGGGACAGACCCAAATTCACCCCTCCACTTT.

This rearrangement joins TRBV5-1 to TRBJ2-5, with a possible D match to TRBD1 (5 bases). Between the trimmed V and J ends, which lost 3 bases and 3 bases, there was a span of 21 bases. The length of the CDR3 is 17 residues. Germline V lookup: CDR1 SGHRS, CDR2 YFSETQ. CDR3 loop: CASSSASKGREKETQYF. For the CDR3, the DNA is TGCGCCAGCAGCTCCGCGTCGAAAGGCAGGGAAAAAGAGACCCAGTACTTC.

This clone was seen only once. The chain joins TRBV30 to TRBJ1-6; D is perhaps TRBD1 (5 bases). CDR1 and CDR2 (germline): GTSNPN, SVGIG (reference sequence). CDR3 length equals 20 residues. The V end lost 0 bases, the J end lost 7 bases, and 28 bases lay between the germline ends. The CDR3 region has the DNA TGTGCCTGGAGTGTACCCGCCGCGCAGGGCATGGCGTTCTGGAATTCACCCCTCCACTTT. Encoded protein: CAWSVPAAQGMAFWNSPLHF.

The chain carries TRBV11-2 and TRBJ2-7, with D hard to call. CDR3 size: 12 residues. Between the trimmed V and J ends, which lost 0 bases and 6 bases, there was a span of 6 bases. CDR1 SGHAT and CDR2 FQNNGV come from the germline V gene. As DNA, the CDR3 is TGTGCCAGCAGCTTAGATCTATCCGAGCAGTACTTC. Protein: CASSLDLSEQYF.

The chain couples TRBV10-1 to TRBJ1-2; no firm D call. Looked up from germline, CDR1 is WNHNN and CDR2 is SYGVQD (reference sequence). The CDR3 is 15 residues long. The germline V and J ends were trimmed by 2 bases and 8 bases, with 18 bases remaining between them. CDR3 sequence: CASSEGLREDMGYTF. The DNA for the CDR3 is TGCGCCAGCAGTGAGGGGTTACGAGAGGATATGGGCTACACCTTC.

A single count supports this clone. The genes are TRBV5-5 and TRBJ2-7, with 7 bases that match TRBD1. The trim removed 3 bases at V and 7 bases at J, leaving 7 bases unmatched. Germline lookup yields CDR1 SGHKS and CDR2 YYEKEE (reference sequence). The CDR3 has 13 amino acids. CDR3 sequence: CASSWGTASEQYF. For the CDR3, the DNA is TGTGCCAGCAGCTGGGGGACAGCCTCTGAGCAGTACTTC.

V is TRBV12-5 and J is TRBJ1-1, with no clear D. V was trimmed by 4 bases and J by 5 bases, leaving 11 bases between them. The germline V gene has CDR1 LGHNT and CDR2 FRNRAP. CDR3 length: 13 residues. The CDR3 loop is CASGYREWTEAFF. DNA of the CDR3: TGTGCTAGTGGTTACCGGGAATGGACTGAAGCTTTCTTT.

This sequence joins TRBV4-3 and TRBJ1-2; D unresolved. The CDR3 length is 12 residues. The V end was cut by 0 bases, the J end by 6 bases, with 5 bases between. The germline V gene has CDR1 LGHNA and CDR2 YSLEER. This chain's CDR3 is CASSQEGDGYTF. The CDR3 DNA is TGCGCCAGCAGCCAAGAAGGAGATGGCTACACCTTC.

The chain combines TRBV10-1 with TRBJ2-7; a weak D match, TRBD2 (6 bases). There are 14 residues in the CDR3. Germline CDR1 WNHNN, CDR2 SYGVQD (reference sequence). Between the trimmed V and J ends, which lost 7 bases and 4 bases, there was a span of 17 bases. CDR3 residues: CASNLRGLGYEQYF. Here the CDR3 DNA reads TGCGCCAGCAATCTCCGGGGACTCGGATACGAGCAGTACTTC.

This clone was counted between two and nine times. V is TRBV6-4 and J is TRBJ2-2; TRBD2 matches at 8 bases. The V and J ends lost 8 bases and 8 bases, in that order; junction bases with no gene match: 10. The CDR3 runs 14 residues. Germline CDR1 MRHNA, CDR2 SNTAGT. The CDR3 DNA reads TGTGCCAGCCCTAAGCGGGAGCATGCAGGGGAGCTGTTTTTT. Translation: CASPKREHAGELFF.